Below are 4 T cell receptor beta chains sequenced from a single sample in a study. TCRdb independently ran MiXCR on the 5' RACE reads; one entry per CDR3 protein. The data contain under 8,000 distinct CDR3 sequences, about 50% of them seen just once; the ten biggest clones take up 3%. Sequencing used naive CD4+ T cells sorted from a lymph node. Subset here: naive CD4+ T cells, CD4+CD45RA+CD25-. Source of these receptors: a female donor with breast cancer.

This clonotype came up a few times. The chain links TRBV5-1 to TRBJ2-6; no clear D gene. The CDR3 contains 16 residues. The germline CDR1 and CDR2 sequences are SGHRS and YFSETQ. V lost 3 bases, J lost 0 bases, and 10 bases lay in between. CDR3 in amino acids: CASSYGLLSGANVLTF. Here the CDR3 DNA reads TGCGCCAGCAGCTATGGGCTCCTCTCTGGGGCCAACGTCCTGACTTTC.

This chain joins TRBV15 and TRBJ1-5, with a weak D call TRBD1 (6 bases). V dropped 3 bases and J dropped 1 base, with 13 bases sitting between them. Germline CDR1 LNHNV, CDR2 YYDKDF (reference sequence). This CDR3 is built from 16 residues. The CDR3 is CATSSGGHLSNQPQHF. For the CDR3, the DNA is TGTGCCACCAGCAGTGGGGGACACCTCAGCAATCAGCCCCAGCATTTT.

The chain has TRBV27 and TRBJ2-1, with D possibly TRBD2 on 5 matching bases. V was clipped by 5 bases and J by 12 bases, with 14 bases between them. Per germline, CDR1 MNHEY and CDR2 SMNVEV (reference sequence). CDR3 length: 12 residues. The CDR3 nucleotides are TGTGCCAGCAGTACAGTGGGTGGAGGGCAGTTCTTC. Translating it yields CASSTVGGGQFF.

This clonotype has just a few counts. V is TRBV12-3 or TRBV12-4 and J is TRBJ2-3; TRBD1 matches 8 bases. This CDR3 has 15 amino acids. V lost 2 bases to trimming and J lost 7 bases; unmatched junction nucleotides: 8. The CDR3 is CASSLHGGTGYTQYF. CDR3 sequence (DNA): TGTGCCAGCAGTTTACATGGAGGGACAGGTTATACGCAGTATTTT.